A selection of T cell receptor beta chains follows, all from one sample in a study of cytomegalovirus exposure and HLA in healthy donors. Clones were read by immunoSEQ multiplex PCR, and TCRdb kept only the in-frame ones, dropping some. The table records roughly 86,000 clones, over 75% of them present only once. Source material: PBMCs. The origin of the receptors is a female donor in good health and CMV-seronegative. Both conserved end residues are part of each CDR3. D genes are given only for firm matches. Where a row states a size, it is once, few, many or the class of an expanded clone; other rows omit it.

abundance,d_gene,v_gene,j_gene,CDR3nt,CDR3aa
-,-,TRBV4-2,TRBJ2-3,TGTGCCAGCAGTCCCCGGGGGGATACGCAGTATTTT,CASSPRGDTQYF
-,-,TRBV4-2,TRBJ1-1,TGTGCCAGCAGCCAGGCGGGGATGAACACTGAAGCTTTCTTT,CASSQAGMNTEAFF
-,TRBD1,TRBV7-2,TRBJ1-2,TGTGCCAGCAGCTTAAGGGGGGACAGGGGAGATGGCTACACCTTC,CASSLRGDRGDGYTF
-,-,TRBV2,TRBJ2-5,TGTGCCAGCAGATGGGAGAGGAGGGATTCGGAGACCCAGTACTTC,CASRWERRDSETQYF
-,TRBD1,TRBV11-2,TRBJ1-1,TGTGCCAGCAGCTTAGGTGTAACAGGGGTTACTGAAGCTTTCTTT,CASSLGVTGVTEAFF
few,TRBD2,TRBV19,TRBJ2-3,TGTGCCAGTAGTATGGAATGGGGAGAAGCGGGGGGCACAGATACGCAGTATTTT,CASSMEWGEAGGTDTQYF
-,-,TRBV4-3,TRBJ2-1,TGCGCCAGCAGCCAAGTAGGGACTGGGGCGCAGTTCTTC,CASSQVGTGAQFF
-,TRBD2,TRBV28,TRBJ2-7,TGTGCCAGCAGGTCTAGCGGGAGAACTACCTACGAGCAGTACTTC,CASRSSGRTTYEQYF
few,-,TRBV6-1,TRBJ2-1,TGTGCCAGCAAATCGGGAGATTGGAATGAGCAGTTCTTC,CASKSGDWNEQFF
-,TRBD1,TRBV6-5,TRBJ2-7,TGTGCCAGCAGTTACGGGACAGGGAAGGGCGAGCAGTACTTC,CASSYGTGKGEQYF
-,TRBD1,TRBV5-4,TRBJ2-2,TGTGCCAGCAGCTCCGGGGTCCAGGGGGCCACCGGGGAGCTGTTTTTT,CASSSGVQGATGELFF
few,-,TRBV2,TRBJ1-4,TGTGCCAGCACCGAGGGAACAGCAACTAATGAAAAACTGTTTTTT,CASTEGTATNEKLFF
-,-,TRBV27,TRBJ2-2,TGTGCCAGCAGGCGGCTTGGAGGGGCGGACACCGGGGAGCTGTTTTTT,CASRRLGGADTGELFF
-,TRBD1,TRBV10-2,TRBJ2-7,TGCGCCAGCAGTGGGAGAGCTGACAGGGGGAGCTACGAGCAGTACTTC,CASSGRADRGSYEQYF
-,-,TRBV6-6,TRBJ1-2,TGTGCCAGCAGTTCACAGGTCTCTAACTATGGCTACACCTTC,CASSSQVSNYGYTF
-,-,TRBV19,TRBJ2-3,TGTGCCAGTAGTATACCCGGGAGTGGTATTGGAGATACGCAGTATTTT,CASSIPGSGIGDTQYF
few,TRBD2,TRBV29-1,TRBJ2-7,TGCAGCGTTGTATCACTAGCGGGAGAGAACGAGCAGTACTTC,CSVVSLAGENEQYF
-,TRBD2,TRBV7-9,TRBJ2-2,TGTGCCAGCAGCCAACTAGCGGGGGGCACCGGGGAGCTGTTTTTT,CASSQLAGGTGELFF
-,-,TRBV19,TRBJ2-7,TGTGCCAGTAGCGACCCTACAGTCAGCTACGAGCAGTACTTC,CASSDPTVSYEQYF
-,TRBD1,TRBV7-3,TRBJ2-3,TGTGCCAGCAGCTTAACCGGACAGGTCACGCAGTATTTT,CASSLTGQVTQYF
-,TRBD1,TRBV6-5,TRBJ1-1,TGTGCCAGCAGCCGGGGACAGGGTGGCACTGAAGCTTTCTTT,CASSRGQGGTEAFF
-,-,TRBV6-1,TRBJ1-5,TGTGCCAGCAGTGAAAAGGGGTGGGACAATCAGCCCCAGCATTTT,CASSEKGWDNQPQHF
-,-,TRBV7-9,TRBJ1-1,TGTGCCAGCAGCCCAAGCGGGGGCTCGGGGAACACTGAAGCTTTCTTT,CASSPSGGSGNTEAFF
-,-,TRBV28,TRBJ1-1,TGTGCCAGCAGTCCGGGACAAACTAACACTGAAGCTTTCTTT,CASSPGQTNTEAFF
-,-,TRBV28,TRBJ2-7,TGTGCCAGCACGGCGGACACCCACGAGCAGTACTTC,CASTADTHEQYF
-,TRBD1,TRBV7-9,TRBJ2-7,TGTGCCAGCAGCTTAGTGGGGGGACAGGGCTACGAGCAGTACTTC,CASSLVGGQGYEQYF
-,TRBD2,TRBV6-5,TRBJ2-5,TGTGCCAGCAGGGGTAGCGGGGTTAAGAGAAGTACCCAGTACTTC,CASRGSGVKRSTQYF
-,TRBD1,TRBV7-2,TRBJ1-2,TGTGCCAGCAGCCAGGGACAGGGGCATGGCTACACCTTC,CASSQGQGHGYTF
-,TRBD1,TRBV2,TRBJ2-7,TGTGCCAGCAGTGAGGAGGACAGGGGGATAACCTACGAGCAGTACTTC,CASSEEDRGITYEQYF
many,TRBD1,TRBV29-1,TRBJ2-7,TGCAGCGTTGTTACAAGACCCGAGGGGGCAACCTCCTACGAGCAGTACTTC,CSVVTRPEGATSYEQYF
-,TRBD1,TRBV7-8,TRBJ2-1,TGTGCCAGCAGCCTTGTACCGGGACAGGGCAACAATGAGCAGTTCTTC,CASSLVPGQGNNEQFF
-,TRBD1,TRBV4-2,TRBJ1-1,TGTGCCAGCAGCCACCTTTCAGGGGGCGGTGGCACTGAAGCTTTCTTT,CASSHLSGGGGTEAFF
-,-,TRBV7-8,TRBJ1-5,TGTGCCAGCAGCTTCGGCGGGGCGAATCAGCCCCAGCATTTT,CASSFGGANQPQHF
-,TRBD2,TRBV6-1,TRBJ2-7,TGTGCCAGCAGTTCGGGACTAGCGATCGAGCAGTACTTC,CASSSGLAIEQYF
-,TRBD1,TRBV6-1,TRBJ2-2,TGTGCCTGCACCGGGACAGTCACCGGGGAGCTGTTTTTT,CACTGTVTGELFF
-,-,TRBV9,TRBJ2-5,TGTGCCAGCAGCGCCCTGGACACTATAAAAGAGACCCAGTACTTC,CASSALDTIKETQYF